The 24 T cell receptor beta chains below all came from one sample that was sequenced in a study of cytomegalovirus exposure and HLA in healthy donors. The study ran its PCR with 60 Vbeta and 13 Jbeta primers. Generated by immunoSEQ multiplex PCR, the TCRdb table keeps only in-frame clones and is missing some. Found here are about 130,000 clones, 83% of them singletons; the top ten hold 3.6%. Sequencing input: PBMCs. These receptors all stem from a woman aged 40 to 50 in good health and CMV-seropositive.

This chain connects TRBV28 to TRBJ2-3; D perhaps matches TRBD1 (5 bases). The germline CDR1 and CDR2 sequences are MDHEN and SYDVKM. Trimming stripped 8 bases from V and 4 bases from J, with 19 bases between. This CDR3 spans 15 amino acids. As DNA, the CDR3 is TGTGCCAGCCGGATGCCGGGCCTCAGGGCAGATACGCAGTATTTT. Residues: CASRMPGLRADTQYF.

The J gene is TRBJ2-1, the V gene TRBV30, with 7 bases fitting TRBD2. The junction had 19 bases not matched to a gene; V was cut back by 5 bases and J by 12 bases. Per the germline V gene, CDR1 is GTSNPN and CDR2 is SVGIG (reference sequence). The CDR3 runs 15 residues. CDR3 DNA: TGTGCCTGGGTCACCGGGACTACGCCGTTTGGCGGGCAGTTCTTC. It encodes CAWVTGTTPFGGQFF.

V and J are TRBV7-2 and TRBJ2-7, with 7 positions matching TRBD2. Germline V gives CDR1 SGHTA, CDR2 FQGNSA. The junction had 20 bases not matched to a gene; V was cut back by 0 bases and J by 3 bases. This CDR3 has 20 amino acids. CDR3 sequence: CASSLADLRDFVAGNYEQYF. Here the CDR3 DNA reads TGTGCCAGCAGCTTAGCGGATCTTAGGGACTTCGTAGCGGGTAACTACGAGCAGTACTTC.

The CDR3 sequence is CASRWGPDRAYEQYF. The CDR3 bases are TGTGCCAGCAGATGGGGCCCGGACAGGGCCTACGAGCAGTACTTC. The rearrangement links TRBV28 to TRBJ2-7, with 8 bases identical to TRBD1. Trimming cost V 6 bases and J 2 bases; bases outside gene matches: 9. The CDR3 covers 15 residues. CDR1 is MDHEN and CDR2 is SYDVKM in the germline V gene.

DNA of the CDR3: TGTGCCAGCAGCCCCTTTCCCCAGGGTGCGTCGTGGGAGCAGTACTTC. This sequence encodes CASSPFPQGASWEQYF. The V and J genes are TRBV9 and TRBJ2-7, with D possibly TRBD1 on 5 matching bases. V dropped 4 bases and J dropped 7 bases, with 24 bases sitting between them. The V gene's germline CDR1 is SGDLS and CDR2 YYNGEE. The CDR3 is made up of 16 amino acids.

The chain recombines TRBV2 with TRBJ2-7; TRBD1 might be the D (8 bases). The CDR3 is 13 residues long. CDR1 SNHLY and CDR2 FYNNEI come from the germline V gene. V lost 6 bases, J lost 1 base, and 10 bases lay in between. DNA for the CDR3: TGTGCCAGCAGACAGGGGGGGTCCTACGAGCAGTACTTC. It specifies CASRQGGSYEQYF.

This clone was detected only once. The chain has TRBV10-3 and TRBJ1-1, with D uncertain. Looked up from germline, CDR1 is ENHRY and CDR2 is SYGVKD. With 2 bases removed from V and 4 bases from J, the gap between germline ends came to 14 bases. The CDR3 has 15 residues. DNA of the CDR3: TGTGCCATCAGTGAGAAAGGTGGGAGTCCCACTGAAGCTTTCTTT. Translation gives CAISEKGGSPTEAFF.

The rearrangement links TRBV9 to TRBJ1-1; perhaps TRBD1 as D (5 bases). Germline CDR1 is SGDLS and CDR2 is YYNGEE. The CDR3 runs 13 residues. V lost 4 bases and J lost 3, with 10 bases in between. CDR3 in amino acids: CASSRAGDTEAFF. In nucleotides, the CDR3 is TGTGCCAGCAGCCGAGCGGGGGACACTGAAGCTTTCTTT. Full variable domain (rest looked up from reference TRBV9 and TRBJ1-1): DSGVTQTPKHLITATGQRVTLRCSPRSGDLSVYWYQQSLDQGLQFLIQYYNGEERAKGNILERFSAQQFPDLHSELNLSSLELGDSALYFCASSRAGDTEAFFGQGTRLTVV.

This clone was observed a few times. The CDR3 region has the DNA TGTGCCAGCAGCTTAACCTCCCTAGCGGGTGGAGGTGGAGATACGCAGTATTTT. Encoded protein: CASSLTSLAGGGGDTQYF. The chain links TRBV13 to TRBJ2-3, with 8 bases matching TRBD2. Germline-derived CDR1 and CDR2 are PRHDT and FYEKMQ (reference sequence). The trim removed 2 bases at V and 5 bases at J, leaving 15 bases unmatched. This CDR3 has 18 residues.

The chain combines TRBV5-1 with TRBJ2-1; 7 nucleotides align to TRBD2. Germline CDR1 SGHRS, CDR2 YFSETQ. V lost 4 bases and J lost 4; bases outside the gene matches: 11. CDR3 length equals 16 residues. Written as DNA, the CDR3 is TGCGCCAGCAGCCCCAGGGACTACAACAAATACAATGAGCAGTTCTTC. Translating gives CASSPRDYNKYNEQFF.

The chain couples TRBV6-1 to TRBJ2-7, with D unclear. V shed 8 bases and J shed 3 bases, with 11 bases lying between them. CDR1 is MNHNS, CDR2 SASEGT, per germline. CDR3 length: 12 residues. The CDR3 region is CASGPDFYEQYF. The DNA for the CDR3 is TGTGCCAGCGGGCCCGATTTCTACGAGCAGTACTTC.

The rearrangement uses TRBV7-3 and TRBJ2-3; D is undetermined. The CDR3 loop spans 15 amino acids. CDR1 is SGHTA, CDR2 FQGTGA, per germline. With 1 base removed from V and 0 bases from J, the gap between germline ends came to 8 bases. The CDR3 loop reads CASSLIGSSTDTQYF. CDR3 nucleotides: TGTGCCAGCAGCTTAATTGGCTCTAGCACAGATACGCAGTATTTT. The entire variable domain, with the rest obtained from reference TRBV7-3 and TRBJ2-3, is as follows: GAGVSQTPSNKVTEKGKYVELRCDPISGHTALYWYRQSLGQGPEFLIYFQGTGAADDSGLPNDRFFAVRPEGSVSTLKIQRTERGDSAVYLCASSLIGSSTDTQYFGPGTRLTVL.

The DNA for the CDR3 is TGCGCCAGCAGCGCACGAACTAGCGGGAACTACAATGAGCAGTTCTTC. Amino acids: CASSARTSGNYNEQFF. The gene calls are TRBV5-1 and TRBJ2-1, with 10 bases identical to TRBD2. Germline CDR1 and CDR2: SGHRS and YFSETQ. The CDR3 consists of 16 residues. The junction had 7 bases not matched to a gene; V was cut back by 4 bases and J by 3 bases. The full variable domain, completed using reference TRBV5-1 and TRBJ2-1, is KAGVTQTPRYLIKTRGQQVTLSCSPISGHRSVSWYQQTPGQGLQFLFEYFSETQRNKGNFPGRFSGRQFSNSRSEMNVSTLELGDSALYLCASSARTSGNYNEQFFGPGTRLTVL.

The chain is built from TRBV5-1 and TRBJ2-5, with TRBD1 matching over 8 bases. Germline lookup yields CDR1 SGHRS and CDR2 YFSETQ. The junction had 2 bases not matched to a gene; V was cut back by 6 bases and J by 4 bases. The CDR3 spans 12 residues. The CDR3 here is CASTDRAETQYF. As DNA, the CDR3 is TGCGCCAGCACGGACAGGGCAGAGACCCAGTACTTC.

The chain recombines TRBV27 with TRBJ2-7, with TRBD2 matching 7 bases. Germline V lookup: CDR1 MNHEY, CDR2 SMNVEV (reference sequence). The V gene end was trimmed by 6 bases and the J gene end by 2 bases; junction bases not matched to a gene: 7. The length of the CDR3 is 14 residues. The CDR3 coding sequence is TGTGCCAGCAGCCGGACTAGATTAGCCTACGAGCAGTACTTC. It codes for CASSRTRLAYEQYF.

The DNA of the CDR3 is TGTGCCAGCAGCCGCGGGACTAGCCCCACCGGGGAGCTGTTTTTT. It codes for CASSRGTSPTGELFF. The V and J genes are TRBV5-6 and TRBJ2-2, with 9 bases that match TRBD2. V lost 4 bases and J lost 4; bases outside the gene matches: 5. The length of the CDR3 is 15 residues. CDR1 is SGHDT, CDR2 YYEEEE, per germline.

The chain links TRBV10-3 to TRBJ1-2, with D uncertain. The CDR3 length is 13 residues. The germline CDR1 and CDR2 sequences are ENHRY and SYGVKD. Trimming cost V 3 bases and J 4 bases, with 9 bases left between them. The CDR3 is CAISDRPPYGYTF. The DNA of the CDR3 is TGTGCCATCAGTGACAGGCCTCCCTATGGCTACACCTTC.

The chain joins TRBV4-1 to TRBJ2-3; no clear D. The CDR3 sequence is 14 residues long. CDR1 MGHRA and CDR2 YSYEKL come from the germline V gene. Trimming took 4 bases from V and 4 from J, leaving 12 bases between them. The CDR3 loop is CASSLVQVADTQYF. The DNA for the CDR3 is TGCGCCAGCAGCCTCGTTCAGGTGGCAGATACGCAGTATTTT.

The V gene is TRBV4-1, the J gene TRBJ2-7, with 8 bases lining up with TRBD2. The germline gives CDR1 MGHRA, CDR2 YSYEKL. After removal of 0 bases from V and 6 bases from J, the junction contained 7 bases not matched to a gene. The CDR3 sequence is 15 residues long. The chain's CDR3 is CASSQEGSGGLEQYF. The CDR3 bases are TGCGCCAGCAGCCAAGAGGGGAGCGGGGGCCTCGAGCAGTACTTC.

The chain couples TRBV28 to TRBJ2-7, with 16 bases lining up with TRBD2. CDR3 length: 16 amino acids. The V and J ends lost 2 bases and 4 bases, in that order; junction bases with no gene match: 2. Germline V gives CDR1 MDHEN, CDR2 SYDVKM. In DNA, the CDR3 is TGTGCCAGCAGTTTAGGGACTAGCGGGAGGGTTTACGAGCAGTACTTC. Protein product: CASSLGTSGRVYEQYF.

The rearrangement links TRBV19 to TRBJ2-7; 8 nucleotides align to TRBD2. V was clipped by 3 bases and J by 2 bases; unmatched bases: 6. Germline loops: CDR1 LNHDA, CDR2 SQIVND (reference sequence). The CDR3 is 15 amino acids. The chain's CDR3 is CASSMPGLGTYEQYF. CDR3 sequence (DNA): TGTGCCAGTAGTATGCCGGGACTAGGGACCTACGAGCAGTACTTC.

The chain uses TRBV20-1 and TRBJ2-7; unclear D gene. V lost 1 base, J lost 6 bases, and 7 bases lay in between. The germline CDR1 and CDR2 sequences are DFQATT and SNEGSKA (reference sequence). The length of the CDR3 is 11 residues. CDR3 DNA: TGCAGTGCTAGAGTTATTTTCGAGCAGTACTTC. Translating it yields CSARVIFEQYF.

CDR3 in DNA: TGTGCCAGCAGTTACTCGGAGTTCTACGAGCAGTACTTC. The encoded protein is CASSYSEFYEQYF. V and J are TRBV6-5 and TRBJ2-7; D is unresolved. Germline CDR1 and CDR2: MNHEY and SVGAGI. Trimming pared 0 bases from V and 3 bases from J, leaving 6 bases between. The CDR3 sequence is 13 residues long.

This clone was found a few times. The rearrangement joins TRBV14 to TRBJ2-7, with 8 bases aligning to TRBD2. The trim removed 3 bases at V and 2 bases at J, leaving 21 bases unmatched. The CDR3 consists of 20 residues. Germline CDR1 SGHDN, CDR2 FVKESK. CDR3 DNA: TGTGCCAGCAGCCATGGGTGGGGGTTAGCGGGAAATGCTATACCCTACGAGCAGTACTTC. It specifies CASSHGWGLAGNAIPYEQYF.